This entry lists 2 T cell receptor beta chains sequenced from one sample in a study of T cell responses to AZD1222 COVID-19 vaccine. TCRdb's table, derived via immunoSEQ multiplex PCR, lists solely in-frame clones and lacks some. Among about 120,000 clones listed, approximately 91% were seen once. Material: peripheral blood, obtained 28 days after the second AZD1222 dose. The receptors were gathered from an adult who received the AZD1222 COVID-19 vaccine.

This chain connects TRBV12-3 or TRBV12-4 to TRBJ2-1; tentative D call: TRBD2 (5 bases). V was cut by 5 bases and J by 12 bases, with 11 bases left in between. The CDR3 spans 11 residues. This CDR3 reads CASSLGLWQFF. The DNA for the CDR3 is TGTGCCAGCAGTCTCGGACTCTGGCAGTTCTTC.

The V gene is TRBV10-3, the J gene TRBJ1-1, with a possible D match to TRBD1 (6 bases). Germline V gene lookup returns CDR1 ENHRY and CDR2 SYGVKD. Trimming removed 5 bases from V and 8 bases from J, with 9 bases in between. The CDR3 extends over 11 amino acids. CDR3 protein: CAISIGTEAFF. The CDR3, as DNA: TGTGCCATCAGTATCGGGACAGAAGCTTTCTTT.